In this sample, the clone carrying this T cell receptor beta chain turned up once. This CDR3 contains 14 residues. Germline lookup yields CDR1 SGHTS and CDR2 YDEGEE. Trimming at V came to 4 bases and at J to 0 bases, leaving 2 bases not matched to a gene. This record comes from a study of blood T cell repertoires in COVID-19. Study-wide context: Spain, Italy and the United States supplied samples that represented acute and convalescent COVID-19.

Source study methods: The authors estimated nucleated cell counts from reference gene primer amplification. Clones were read by immunoSEQ multiplex PCR, and TCRdb kept only the in-frame ones, dropping some. V, J and clone size reflect that table, while D and trimming were determined from the DNA. The sample lists 250,000 to 300,000 clones, roughly nine tenths seen once, with roughly 2.3% in the top ten. Sequencing was performed on peripheral blood. The V and J genes are TRBV5-8 and TRBJ2-3, with 7 bases matching TRBD2. This sequence was found in a man aged 50 to 60 with acute or convalescent COVID-19. The CDR3 spells CASSASGSTDTQYF. In nucleotides, the CDR3 is TGTGCCAGCAGCGCTAGCGGAAGCACAGATACGCAGTATTTT.